This T cell receptor beta chain originates from a study of T cells of healthy individuals. The CDR3 runs to 15 residues. CDR1 is DFQATT and CDR2 is SNEGSKA in the germline V gene (reference sequence). After removal of 1 base from V and 2 bases from J, the junction contained 6 bases not matched to a gene. Using its own MiXCR run on the 5' RACE reads, TCRdb lists one record per CDR3 protein. This sample has about 96,000 distinct CDR3 sequences, with roughly a sixth found just once. This TCR was recovered from a human donor in good health. The rearrangement links TRBV20-1 to TRBJ2-3; TRBD1 matches 7 bases. The CDR3 coding sequence is TGCAGTGCTAGAGTGGCAGGGGGTAACACAGATACGCAGTATTTT. It is translated as CSARVAGGNTDTQYF.